The 3 T cell receptor beta chains below were found in one sample sequenced in a study of blood T cells in healthy people across ages. The authors ran a second PCR of 7 to 11 cycles using a sample-barcoded 5' primer and a J-beta primer mix. Each CDR3 protein gets one entry after TCRdb re-called the 5' RACE reads with MiXCR. Of roughly 2 million distinct CDR3 sequences in the sample, about 50% were seen once. The sequenced sample was blood. The receptors stem from a woman aged 40-49 years in good health.

This clonotype was found a few times. The chain carries TRBV20-1 and TRBJ2-4, with D uncertain. The V gene lost 0 bases and the J gene lost 10 bases, with 13 bases spanning the gap. Germline assignment: CDR1 DFQATT and CDR2 SNEGSKA (reference sequence). The CDR3 covers 13 residues. CDR3 amino acids: CSARDPPLQIQYF. The DNA for the CDR3 is TGCAGTGCTAGAGACCCCCCCCTTCAGATTCAGTACTTC.

This clonotype was observed a handful of times. The chain employs TRBV2 and TRBJ2-7, with D perhaps matching TRBD1 (6 bases). The CDR3 totals 13 residues. Germline values: CDR1 SNHLY, CDR2 FYNNEI. The V end was cut by 3 bases, the J end by 3 bases, with 9 bases between. The CDR3 DNA reads TGTGCCAGCAGTGAGGACAGAGACTACGAGCAGTACTTC. This encodes CASSEDRDYEQYF.

The chain recombines TRBV28 with TRBJ2-3; 9 bases are a match to TRBD1. The CDR3 contains 16 residues. The V and J ends lost 5 bases and 0 bases, in that order; junction bases with no gene match: 6. Germline CDR1 reads MDHEN; CDR2 reads SYDVKM. CDR3 DNA sequence: TGTGCCAGCAGTGCCTGGGACAGGGCTAGCACAGATACGCAGTATTTT. This encodes CASSAWDRASTDTQYF.